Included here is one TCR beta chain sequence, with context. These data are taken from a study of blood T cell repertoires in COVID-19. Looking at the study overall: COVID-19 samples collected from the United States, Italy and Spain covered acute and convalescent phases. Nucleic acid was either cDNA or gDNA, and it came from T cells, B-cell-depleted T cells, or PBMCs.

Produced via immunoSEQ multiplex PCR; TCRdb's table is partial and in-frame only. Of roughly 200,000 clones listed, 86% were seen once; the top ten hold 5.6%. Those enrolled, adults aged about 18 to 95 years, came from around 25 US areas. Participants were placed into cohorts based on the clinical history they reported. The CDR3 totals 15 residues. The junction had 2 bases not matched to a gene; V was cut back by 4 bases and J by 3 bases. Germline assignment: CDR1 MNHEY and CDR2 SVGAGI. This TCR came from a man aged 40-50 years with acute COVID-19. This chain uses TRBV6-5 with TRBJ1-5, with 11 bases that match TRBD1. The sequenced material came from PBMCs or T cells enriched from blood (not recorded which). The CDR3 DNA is TGTGCCAGCAGTTTGGGACAGGGGGTCAATCAGCCCCAGCATTTT. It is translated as CASSLGQGVNQPQHF.